This T cell receptor (beta chain) is drawn from a study of beta chain features in type 1 diabetes. For the study at large: The number of sorted cells examined across all samples was roughly 100,000,000. General observations from the study: When Type 1 diabetes patients were examined, their TCRB CDR3s proved moderately but significantly shorter in all four CD4+ subsets. A PCR bias possibly favoring shorter templates would apply equally to patients and controls.

This clone appeared a few times. Antigen: not known. Isolated RNA was reverse transcribed in full, so expressed TCRB transcripts were sequenced. Libraries were prepared by immunoSEQ multiplex PCR; TCRdb keeps only in-frame clonotypes and omits some of them. The data show over 600,000 clones, over 10% seen once. Germline V gene lookup returns CDR1 MNHEY and CDR2 SMNVEV (reference sequence). V shed 5 bases and J 4 bases; nucleotides not matched to a gene: 8. The CDR3 extends over 15 amino acids. A sort by CD45RO/CCR7/CD25/CD127/CD95/CD27 yielded CD4+ naive, central memory, regulatory and stem cell-like memory cells.

The TCR comes from a man aged 25 to 45 with type 1 diabetes. J is TRBJ2-3 and V is TRBV27; TRBD2 aligns across 8 bases. The source material was naive CD4+ T cells from blood. This chain's CDR3 is CASSTGGAWPDTQYF. CDR3 DNA: TGTGCCAGCAGTACCGGGGGGGCCTGGCCAGATACGCAGTATTTT.